Described below is a single T cell receptor (beta chain) sequence and its context. Its antigen is unidentified. The source of the sample is a study of blood T cells in healthy people across ages. Overall study context: Through template switching, about one barcoded beta molecule was captured per two T cells, as measured in model experiments.

CDR1 SQVTM and CDR2 ANQGSEA come from the germline V gene. CDR3 length: 14 amino acids. V gave up 3 bases and J gave up 0 bases, with 11 bases separating them. The use of a sample-barcoded 5' primer and a J-beta primer mix characterized a second PCR of roughly 7 to 11 cycles. All cDNA molecules were each tagged by a template-switch adaptor with 12 random nucleotides. TCRdb re-derived calls from the 5' RACE reads in MiXCR, one entry per CDR3 protein. The sample consists of 650,000 to 1,000,000 distinct CDR3 sequences, around 36% of them appearing once. Study conclusions and caveats: Older individuals had lower TCR beta diversity per million T cells (the decline was roughly linear).

The J gene is TRBJ1-1, the V gene TRBV29-1; D call uncertain. This clonotype was obtained from a man between 18 and 35 years old in good health. Sequencing was carried out using blood. For the CDR3, the DNA is TGCAGCGTTGATGTCGGCCGGGTGAACACTGAAGCTTTCTTT. Amino acids: CSVDVGRVNTEAFF.